Presented here are 20 T cell receptor beta chains from one specimen sequenced in a study of blood T cell repertoires in COVID-19. Data came from immunoSEQ multiplex PCR; TCRdb stores just in-frame clones and leaves some out. The data show around 70,000 clones, with roughly 77% seen just once and about 9.8% held by the top ten. Sequenced input: peripheral blood. The receptors stem from a human donor in a cohort sampled during active COVID-19.

The rearrangement joins TRBV7-8 to TRBJ2-7, with D perhaps matching TRBD1 (7 bases). This CDR3 comprises 14 residues. Germline CDR1 and CDR2: SGHVS and FQNEAQ. The V and J ends lost 5 bases and 7 bases respectively, with 18 bases between them. CDR3: CASSASTGAGEQYF. CDR3 nucleotides: TGTGCCAGCAGCGCAAGTACAGGGGCGGGAGAGCAGTACTTC.

The chain joins TRBV13 to TRBJ2-5, with D uncertain. Trimming pared 2 bases from V and 0 bases from J, leaving 7 bases between. CDR3 size: 14 residues. From germline, CDR1 is PRHDT and CDR2 FYEKMQ (reference sequence). CDR3 region: CASSLKAHQETQYF. CDR3 coding DNA: TGTGCCAGCAGCTTAAAAGCCCACCAAGAGACCCAGTACTTC.

The chain uses TRBV18 and TRBJ1-1, with 10 bases lining up with TRBD1. The CDR3 sequence is 16 residues long. V was pared by 3 bases and J by 4 bases, with 8 bases of the junction left unmatched. Per the germline V gene, CDR1 is KGHSH and CDR2 is LQKENI. The CDR3: CASSPDDRGQVTEAFF. In DNA form, the CDR3 reads TGTGCCAGCTCACCCGACGACAGGGGGCAGGTCACTGAAGCTTTCTTT.

The chain employs TRBV19 and TRBJ1-5; no definite D call. V lost 5 bases and J 6 bases, leaving 14 bases between the germline ends. Germline V CDR1 and CDR2: LNHDA, SQIVND (reference sequence). The CDR3 has 14 amino acids. Here the CDR3 DNA reads TGTGCCAGTAGTTCCGGAGGGATCGGTCAGCCCCAGCATTTT. Protein product: CASSSGGIGQPQHF.

The chain recombines TRBV28 with TRBJ1-6; 7 bases align to TRBD1. Looked up from germline, CDR1 is MDHEN and CDR2 is SYDVKM. With V trimmed by 5 bases and J by 10 bases, 5 bases remained unmatched. The CDR3 has 13 amino acids. CDR3 in amino acids: CASSPGQFSPLHF. For the CDR3, the DNA is TGTGCCAGCAGTCCGGGACAGTTCTCACCCCTCCACTTT.

The chain is built from TRBV5-1 and TRBJ2-7; TRBD2 is a possible D gene (6 bases). Trimming shortened V by 0 bases and J by 2 bases, and 9 bases separated the two germline ends. CDR3 length: 14 residues. Germline V lookup: CDR1 SGHRS, CDR2 YFSETQ. The CDR3 reads CASSLGLAPYEQYF. DNA of the CDR3: TGCGCCAGCAGCTTGGGGCTAGCGCCCTACGAGCAGTACTTC.

The chain is built from TRBV5-6 and TRBJ2-5; a possible D gene is TRBD2 (6 bases). The CDR3 sequence is 14 residues long. V lost 4 bases, J lost 3 bases, and 13 bases lay in between. The germline V gene encodes CDR1 SGHDT and CDR2 YYEEEE. The CDR3 region is CASSQGLAKETQYF. CDR3 sequence (DNA): TGTGCCAGCAGCCAGGGACTGGCGAAAGAGACCCAGTACTTC. Filled out from reference TRBV5-6 and TRBJ2-5, the complete variable domain reads DAGVTQSPTHLIKTRGQQVTLRCSPKSGHDTVSWYQQALGQGPQFIFQYYEEEERQRGNFPDRFSGHQFPNYSSELNVNALLLGDSALYLCASSQGLAKETQYFGPGTRLLVL.

The CDR3 sequence: CASSLSPGGSSYEQYF. Here the CDR3 DNA reads TGCGCCAGCAGCTTGTCCCCAGGGGGATCCTCCTACGAGCAGTACTTC. This chain uses TRBV5-1 with TRBJ2-7; 7 nucleotides align to TRBD1. Per germline, CDR1 SGHRS and CDR2 YFSETQ. V was clipped by 1 base and J by 0 bases; unmatched bases: 7. This CDR3 comprises 16 residues.

The chain is built from TRBV11-2 and TRBJ2-1; D is possibly TRBD2 (9 bases). The CDR3 runs to 19 residues. Germline V gene sequence: CDR1 SGHAT, CDR2 FQNNGV. The V end was cut by 6 bases, the J end by 1 base, with 25 bases between. CDR3 in amino acids: CASSSGTGRTSESYNEQFF. Written as DNA, the CDR3 is TGTGCCAGCAGTTCCGGGACAGGAAGGACTAGCGAATCCTACAATGAGCAGTTCTTC.

This clone came up a few times. The chain uses TRBV5-1 and TRBJ1-3; 8 bases agree with TRBD1. CDR3 size: 14 residues. Germline CDR1 SGHRS, CDR2 YFSETQ. Unmatched junction bases numbered 1, after V lost 0 bases and J lost 5 bases. The CDR3 DNA is TGCGCCAGCAGCTTGGGACAGGGGAGAAACACCATATATTTT. Encoded protein: CASSLGQGRNTIYF.

The chain is built from TRBV5-1 and TRBJ2-5; 11 bases line up with TRBD1. V lost 2 bases and J lost 5; bases outside the gene matches: 5. The CDR3 runs to 15 residues. The V gene's germline CDR1 is SGHRS and CDR2 YFSETQ. CDR3 coding DNA: TGCGCCAGCAGCTTTCGGACAGGGGGCGCGGAGACCCAGTACTTC. Residues: CASSFRTGGAETQYF.

The chain is built from TRBV7-9 and TRBJ1-1; D is ambiguous. The V and J ends lost 4 bases and 6 bases respectively, with 6 bases between them. Germline-derived CDR1 and CDR2 are SEHNR and FQNEAQ (reference sequence). This CDR3 is 11 amino acids long. As DNA, the CDR3 is TGTGCCAGCAGCTCCCGTCCTGAAGCTTTCTTT. It encodes CASSSRPEAFF.

The table lists this clone with a few counts. The gene calls are TRBV24-1 and TRBJ2-6, with D unclear. The V end lost 9 bases, the J end lost 0 bases, and 8 bases lay between the germline ends. The germline CDR1 and CDR2 sequences are KGHDR and SFDVKD. CDR3 size: 14 residues. For the CDR3, the DNA is TGTGCCACCGCGAGTGGCTCTGGGGCCAACGTCCTGACTTTC. It encodes CATASGSGANVLTF.

The rearrangement links TRBV20-1 to TRBJ2-5; D remains unclear. Trimming took off 0 bases at V and 8 bases at J, with 7 bases between the two ends. The CDR3 spans 11 residues. Germline CDR1 is DFQATT and CDR2 is SNEGSKA (reference sequence). DNA for the CDR3: TGCAGTGCTAGAGATCTTCTAACCCAGTACTTC. Protein: CSARDLLTQYF.

The chain joins TRBV10-3 to TRBJ2-1, with 7 bases fitting TRBD2. From germline, CDR1 is ENHRY and CDR2 SYGVKD. The CDR3 is 13 residues long. The chain's CDR3 is CAHQRDPNNEQFF. The CDR3 bases are TGTGCTCATCAGCGGGACCCTAACAATGAGCAGTTCTTC.

V usage is TRBV5-6 and J usage is TRBJ1-1; 9 nucleotides agree with TRBD1. Germline values: CDR1 SGHDT, CDR2 YYEEEE. CDR3 length: 16 residues. The V segment lost 4 bases and the J segment 5 bases; nucleotides outside the gene matches: 12. CDR3 coding DNA: TGTGCCAGCAGCCGCCTTGGGGGACAGGGATGGACTGAAGCTTTCTTT. Translated, it gives CASSRLGGQGWTEAFF.

The V and J genes are TRBV5-8 and TRBJ2-7, with D possibly matching TRBD1 (6 bases). Per the germline V gene, CDR1 is SGHTS and CDR2 is YDEGEE. The CDR3 extends over 15 amino acids. V was shortened by 4 bases and J by 3 bases, with 17 bases between the two germline ends. CDR3: CASSKNRDRSYEQYF. CDR3 bases: TGTGCCAGCAGCAAAAACAGGGATCGGAGCTACGAGCAGTACTTC.

This clone was found once. V gene TRBV29-1 combines with J gene TRBJ2-5; 10 nucleotides line up with TRBD2. The trim removed 7 bases at V and 4 bases at J, leaving 3 bases unmatched. The CDR3 loop spans 12 amino acids. The germline V gene has CDR1 SQVTM and CDR2 ANQGSEA. Here the CDR3 reads CSASSGRETQYF. The CDR3 DNA sequence: TGCAGCGCTTCTAGCGGGAGAGAGACCCAGTACTTC.

On this clone: The sample carries other DNA sequences with the same CDR3. The chain uses TRBV3-1 (or the pseudogene TRBV3-2) and TRBJ2-3, with 8 bases aligning to TRBD2. Germline trimming cut 1 base from V and 3 bases from J; bases unmatched to any gene: 3. The CDR3 loop spans 15 amino acids. Germline CDR1 reads LGHDT; CDR2 reads YNNKEL (reference sequence). CDR3 loop: CASSQAGGRTDTQYF. The CDR3 coding sequence is TGTGCCAGCAGCCAAGCGGGAGGGAGAACAGATACGCAGTATTTT.

This chain's CDR3 is CASSPNRQGFSEQYF. As DNA, the CDR3 is TGTGCCAGCAGCCCTAACCGACAGGGATTCAGCGAGCAGTACTTC. This sequence joins TRBV7-9 and TRBJ2-7, with 7 bases lining up with TRBD1. The CDR3 extends over 15 amino acids. Losses at the gene ends were 5 bases for V and 6 bases for J; bases not matched to a gene: 13. The V gene's germline CDR1 is SEHNR and CDR2 FQNEAQ (reference sequence). The full variable domain, completed using reference TRBV7-9 and TRBJ2-7, is DTGVSQNPRHKITKRGQNVTFRCDPISEHNRLYWYRQTLGQGPEFLTYFQNEAQLEKSRLLSDRFSAERPKGSFSTLEIQRTEQGDSAMYLCASSPNRQGFSEQYFGPGTRLTVT.